This TCR beta chain is drawn from a study of CD8 T cells in ankylosing spondylitis. There are 14 residues in the CDR3. The germline CDR1 and CDR2 sequences are LNHNV and YYDKDF (reference sequence). J lost 4 bases, V lost 8 bases, and 4 bases had no gene match. With regard to this clonotype: Its target is unknown.

General observations from the study: CD8+ by phenotype, disease-linked clones were relatively rare in peripheral blood. A subset of motif variants has previously been described in the synovial fluid and blood of reactive arthritis. Matched synovial fluid from ankylosing spondylitis patients was reported to be enriched for disease-linked clones.

By quantitative 5'-RACE with molecular barcodes, the TCR beta libraries were made. TCRdb re-analysed the 5' RACE reads in MiXCR, keeping a single row per CDR3 protein. The sample holds 200,000 to 300,000 distinct CDR3 sequences, under 35% seen once. This rearrangement joins TRBV15 to TRBJ2-1; 11 positions agree with TRBD1. The sample comprised blood, either unsorted or a sorted T cell fraction (not recorded which). This clonotype was obtained from a male donor with ankylosing spondylitis or in good health (not recorded which). CDR3 loop: CATEWDRGYNEQFF. The CDR3 nucleotides read TGTGCCACCGAATGGGACAGGGGGTACAATGAGCAGTTCTTC.